These T cell receptor beta chains were read from a single sample in a study of shared clonotypes between healthy human individuals. The method was immunoSEQ multiplex PCR; TCRdb's version includes in-frame clones alone and lacks a portion of them. The data contain about 680,000 clones, about 91% of them singletons. Material: naive CD8+ T cells sorted from blood. The receptors stem from a man aged 25 to 45 in good health. Both conserved end residues are trimmed from each CDR3. Fields, in order: V gene, J gene, CDR3 protein.

v_call: TRBV4-1; j_call: TRBJ2-1; cdr3_aa: ASSQLGLANEQF
v_call: TRBV19; j_call: TRBJ2-7; cdr3_aa: ASSISDVSYEQY
v_call: TRBV9; j_call: TRBJ1-1; cdr3_aa: ASSVEGHDRVNTEAF
v_call: TRBV19; j_call: TRBJ2-3; cdr3_aa: ASTPSGRSDTQY
v_call: TRBV5-1; j_call: TRBJ1-1; cdr3_aa: ASSLDFRDRSSEAF
v_call: TRBV7-9; j_call: TRBJ2-7; cdr3_aa: ASSFPRTSGTYEQY
v_call: TRBV25-1; j_call: TRBJ2-1; cdr3_aa: ASSEGMGTYNEQF
v_call: TRBV7-8; j_call: TRBJ2-2; cdr3_aa: ASSLGNTGELF
v_call: TRBV15; j_call: TRBJ2-7; cdr3_aa: ATSRELGISYEQY
v_call: TRBV5-1; j_call: TRBJ2-1; cdr3_aa: ASSLEGLAGGGNEQF
v_call: TRBV6-1; j_call: TRBJ2-7; cdr3_aa: ATILSGGSYEQY
v_call: TRBV28; j_call: TRBJ2-7; cdr3_aa: ASSLATSGSSYEQY
v_call: TRBV5-4; j_call: TRBJ2-3; cdr3_aa: ASSLEPKSRTDTQY
v_call: TRBV4-1; j_call: TRBJ1-3; cdr3_aa: ASSQRDSSGNTIY
v_call: TRBV28; j_call: TRBJ2-7; cdr3_aa: ASSFTSGSPAYEQY
v_call: TRBV5-1; j_call: TRBJ2-7; cdr3_aa: ASSLEGLAGGSWRYEQY
v_call: TRBV14; j_call: TRBJ2-7; cdr3_aa: ASSQAGAGPANEQY
v_call: TRBV27; j_call: TRBJ2-7; cdr3_aa: ASTLSSSYEQY
v_call: TRBV7-2; j_call: TRBJ2-7; cdr3_aa: ASSLWDEQY
v_call: TRBV6-6; j_call: TRBJ1-1; cdr3_aa: ASSTAYLFV
v_call: TRBV11-2; j_call: TRBJ2-4; cdr3_aa: ASSLEVAGAFGIQY
v_call: TRBV2; j_call: TRBJ2-1; cdr3_aa: ASSEGGHEQF
v_call: TRBV5-7; j_call: TRBJ2-7; cdr3_aa: ASSLKSRGEIYEQY
v_call: TRBV2; j_call: TRBJ2-4; cdr3_aa: ASGQGVENIQY
v_call: TRBV27; j_call: TRBJ2-2; cdr3_aa: ASSFGFRGTGELF
v_call: TRBV7-9; j_call: TRBJ2-7; cdr3_aa: ASSLVVAASSYEQY
v_call: TRBV5-6; j_call: TRBJ2-7; cdr3_aa: ASSLGLGVSSYEQY
v_call: TRBV4-1; j_call: TRBJ2-1; cdr3_aa: ASSQEPSMYEQF
v_call: TRBV27; j_call: TRBJ1-1; cdr3_aa: ASSLGRGSTEAF
v_call: TRBV29-1; j_call: TRBJ2-1; cdr3_aa: SVEGLAKYNEQF
v_call: TRBV27; j_call: TRBJ1-1; cdr3_aa: ASSLRTMNTEAF
v_call: TRBV27; j_call: TRBJ2-1; cdr3_aa: ASSPNTGSDYNEQF
v_call: TRBV5-6; j_call: TRBJ1-4; cdr3_aa: ASSQVATNEKLF
v_call: TRBV9; j_call: TRBJ2-1; cdr3_aa: ASSVGTYNEQF
v_call: TRBV29-1; j_call: TRBJ2-5; cdr3_aa: SVYSGSTETQY
v_call: TRBV28; j_call: TRBJ2-7; cdr3_aa: ASSSGTSGTLNYEQY
v_call: TRBV5-1; j_call: TRBJ2-5; cdr3_aa: ASSLWLQETQY
v_call: TRBV2; j_call: TRBJ2-5; cdr3_aa: ASRSPPRDRQETQY
v_call: TRBV27; j_call: TRBJ2-7; cdr3_aa: ASRTSGTESYEQY
v_call: TRBV7-9; j_call: TRBJ1-5; cdr3_aa: ASSLEGSYQPQH
v_call: TRBV11-2; j_call: TRBJ2-1; cdr3_aa: ASSLPTSPLAGGPPEQF
v_call: TRBV7-9; j_call: TRBJ1-1; cdr3_aa: ASSSSGTLMNTEAF
v_call: TRBV25-1; j_call: TRBJ1-5; cdr3_aa: ASSVGGQGNQPQH
v_call: TRBV19; j_call: TRBJ2-7; cdr3_aa: ASKTGTGGYEQY
v_call: TRBV7-9; j_call: TRBJ2-7; cdr3_aa: ASSSSRDRGYEQY
v_call: TRBV4-1; j_call: TRBJ1-5; cdr3_aa: ASSLYLGHQPQH
v_call: TRBV10-3; j_call: TRBJ2-1; cdr3_aa: AISESLGGNYEQF
v_call: TRBV11-2; j_call: TRBJ2-2; cdr3_aa: ASSLEPGHLNTGELF
v_call: TRBV9; j_call: TRBJ2-7; cdr3_aa: ASSRGLAPTSSYEQY
v_call: TRBV7-9; j_call: TRBJ2-3; cdr3_aa: ASSLSGSGRNTQY
v_call: TRBV7-9; j_call: TRBJ2-2; cdr3_aa: ASSLGVNTGELF
v_call: TRBV7-9; j_call: TRBJ2-1; cdr3_aa: ATEGTLNEQF
v_call: TRBV27; j_call: TRBJ1-2; cdr3_aa: ASSTSGGYGYT
v_call: TRBV29-1; j_call: TRBJ2-7; cdr3_aa: SVEGGTSGSYEQY
v_call: TRBV27; j_call: TRBJ1-1; cdr3_aa: ASSVQGKVNTEAF
v_call: TRBV9; j_call: TRBJ2-1; cdr3_aa: ASSVEGVGRGGEQF
v_call: TRBV11-1; j_call: TRBJ2-3; cdr3_aa: ASSSGQNTDTQY